These 32 T cell receptor beta chains were all obtained from the same sample, sequenced in a study of blood T cell repertoires in COVID-19. Produced via immunoSEQ multiplex PCR; TCRdb's table is partial and in-frame only. The sample includes some 330,000 clones, around 87% of them seen just once. Sequenced input: PBMCs or T cells enriched from blood (not recorded which). The receptors derive from a middle-aged man in a cohort exposed to, infected with or recovered from COVID-19 (not recorded which).

The chain recombines TRBV7-3 with TRBJ2-1; TRBD1 aligns across 9 bases. This CDR3 has 15 amino acids. Germline CDR1 reads SGHTA; CDR2 reads FQGTGA. J gave up 7 bases and V 0 bases, and 4 bases lay outside the gene matches. CDR3 in amino acids: CASSLTGTGINEQFF. The CDR3, as DNA: TGTGCCAGCAGCTTAACCGGGACAGGGATTAATGAGCAGTTCTTC.

The gene calls are TRBV18 and TRBJ2-1; D is possibly TRBD1 (7 bases). The ends were cut back, 0 bases at V and 8 bases at J, with 14 bases in the middle. This CDR3 spans 15 amino acids. Germline V lookup: CDR1 KGHSH, CDR2 LQKENI. CDR3 DNA: TGTGCCAGCTCACCACCCGCCAGGGGGGTAGATGAGCAGTTCTTC. This encodes CASSPPARGVDEQFF.

This chain joins TRBV15 and TRBJ1-1; 8 bases are a match to TRBD1. This CDR3 is built from 15 residues. The germline V gene encodes CDR1 LNHNV and CDR2 YYDKDF (reference sequence). J lost 1 base, V lost 5 bases, and 6 bases had no gene match. CDR3 nucleotide sequence: TGTGCCACCAGCCCTAACAGGGGGGGGAACACTGAAGCTTTCTTT. Translation gives CATSPNRGGNTEAFF.

The chain combines TRBV18 with TRBJ1-6; TRBD1 might be the D (5 bases). V was trimmed by 2 bases and J by 7 bases, leaving 15 bases between them. Germline CDR1 is KGHSH and CDR2 is LQKENI. The CDR3 extends over 16 amino acids. CDR3 protein: CASSPKDTRGNSPLHF. The CDR3 DNA reads as TGTGCCAGCTCACCAAAGGACACGAGAGGCAATTCACCCCTCCACTTT.

This clone showed up just a few times. The chain joins TRBV27 to TRBJ1-5; D remains ambiguous. The V gene's germline CDR1 is MNHEY and CDR2 SMNVEV (reference sequence). Trimming took 5 bases from V and 2 from J, leaving 10 bases between them. CDR3 length: 14 amino acids. The CDR3 is CASSPNSGNQPQHF. The CDR3 DNA is TGTGCCAGCAGTCCCAACTCGGGCAATCAGCCCCAGCATTTT.

The gene calls are TRBV11-2 and TRBJ2-5; possibly TRBD2 for D (5 bases). Germline CDR1 reads SGHAT; CDR2 reads FQNNGV. The CDR3 consists of 11 residues. V was clipped by 3 bases and J by 7 bases, with 6 bases between them. Written as DNA, the CDR3 is TGTGCCAGCAGCTTCAGCGGGACCCAGTACTTC. Translating it yields CASSFSGTQYF. The full variable domain, completed using reference TRBV11-2 and TRBJ2-5, is EAGVAQSPRYKIIEKRQSVAFWCNPISGHATLYWYQQILGQGPKLLIQFQNNGVVDDSQLPKDRFSAERLKGVDSTLKIQPAKLEDSAVYLCASSFSGTQYFGPGTRLLVL.

The chain employs TRBV10-3 and TRBJ2-7; a possible D gene is TRBD1 (5 bases). Trimming shortened V by 2 bases and J by 1 base, and 12 bases separated the two germline ends. The germline V gene has CDR1 ENHRY and CDR2 SYGVKD. This CDR3 region has 15 residues. The CDR3 DNA is TGTGCCATCAGTGAGCTAGGACATTCATCCTACGAGCAGTACTTC. It yields the protein CAISELGHSSYEQYF.

V gene TRBV5-1 combines with J gene TRBJ2-3; a possible D gene is TRBD2 (6 bases). Between the trimmed V and J ends, which lost 3 bases and 4 bases, there was a span of 15 bases. Germline CDR1 SGHRS, CDR2 YFSETQ. The CDR3 is 15 residues long. The CDR3 bases are TGCGCCAGCAGCTCCGCGTTGGGGGAGGCAGATACGCAGTATTTT. Protein product: CASSSALGEADTQYF.

The rearrangement links TRBV5-4 to TRBJ1-1; D might be TRBD1 (5 bases). The CDR3 is 15 residues long. Germline V gene sequence: CDR1 SGHNT, CDR2 YYREEE (reference sequence). Trimming took off 4 bases at V and 5 bases at J, with 18 bases between the two ends. The CDR3 bases are TGTGCCAGCAGCCCCGCCACCGACAGTTGGACTGAAGCTTTCTTT. Residues: CASSPATDSWTEAFF. Supplemented by reference TRBV5-4 and TRBJ1-1, the full variable domain reads ETGVTQSPTHLIKTRGQQVTLRCSSQSGHNTVSWYQQALGQGPQFIFQYYREEENGRGNFPPRFSGLQFPNYSSELNVNALELDDSALYLCASSPATDSWTEAFFGQGTRLTVV.

The chain couples TRBV5-6 to TRBJ1-2, with D possibly being TRBD1 (6 bases). The CDR3 totals 14 residues. Trimming pared 0 bases from V and 8 bases from J, leaving 14 bases between. Germline CDR1 and CDR2: SGHDT and YYEEEE. The CDR3 loop reads CASSLGGAGDGYTF. CDR3 nucleotides: TGTGCCAGCAGCTTGGGTGGGGCAGGGGACGGCTACACCTTC.

The chain is built from TRBV5-1 and TRBJ2-7; TRBD1 matches 9 bases. J was trimmed by 4 bases and V by 0 bases; bases with no gene match: 14. Germline loops: CDR1 SGHRS, CDR2 YFSETQ. The CDR3 loop spans 18 amino acids. The CDR3 protein is CASSLEPISGTGTYEQYF. DNA for the CDR3: TGCGCCAGCAGCTTGGAACCCATAAGCGGGACAGGGACATACGAGCAGTACTTC.

This chain links TRBV5-4 with TRBJ2-1; D is ambiguous. The V end lost 2 bases, the J end lost 10 bases, and 13 bases lay between the germline ends. The germline V gene has CDR1 SGHNT and CDR2 YYREEE (reference sequence). The length of the CDR3 is 13 residues. CDR3 sequence: CASSFSDHGEQFF. The CDR3 bases are TGTGCCAGCAGCTTTTCGGATCACGGGGAGCAGTTCTTC.

The chain carries TRBV10-1 and TRBJ2-5; D is uncertain. Germline assignment: CDR1 WNHNN and CDR2 SYGVQD (reference sequence). The CDR3 is 13 residues long. V lost 4 bases and J lost 0, with 6 bases in between. CDR3 DNA sequence: TGCGCCAGCAGTGCCAGGAACCAAGAGACCCAGTACTTC. Translated: CASSARNQETQYF.

The chain couples TRBV6-5 to TRBJ2-5; weak D call: TRBD2 (5 bases). Looked up from germline, CDR1 is MNHEY and CDR2 is SVGAGI. Trimming pared 6 bases from V and 2 bases from J, leaving 10 bases between. The CDR3 contains 13 residues. As DNA, the CDR3 is TGTGCCAGCAGGAGGGCAGATCAAGAGACCCAGTACTTC. Protein: CASRRADQETQYF.

In nucleotides, the CDR3 is TGTGCCAGCTCACGCCTTGGACAGACGAACACTGAAGCTTTCTTT. As protein: CASSRLGQTNTEAFF. This chain connects TRBV18 to TRBJ1-1, with D perhaps TRBD1 (6 bases). The germline gives CDR1 KGHSH, CDR2 LQKENI. Trimming removed 4 bases from V and 1 base from J, with 13 bases in between. The length of the CDR3 is 15 residues. The variable domain in full, completed from reference TRBV18 and TRBJ1-1, reads NAGVMQNPRHLVRRRGQEARLRCSPMKGHSHVYWYRQLPEEGLKFMVYLQKENIIDESGMPKERFSAEFPKEGPSILRIQQVVRGDSAAYFCASSRLGQTNTEAFFGQGTRLTVV.

This chain connects TRBV24-1 to TRBJ2-3; TRBD1 matches at 8 bases. J lost 5 bases, V lost 3 bases, and 3 bases had no gene match. The germline CDR1 and CDR2 sequences are KGHDR and SFDVKD. The CDR3 runs to 14 residues. For the CDR3, the DNA is TGTGCCACCAGTGATCACGGACAGGGAGATACGCAGTATTTT. Translation gives CATSDHGQGDTQYF.

The chain links TRBV19 to TRBJ1-2; D is possibly TRBD1 (6 bases). The germline gives CDR1 LNHDA, CDR2 SQIVND (reference sequence). V was cut by 9 bases and J by 8 bases, with 16 bases left in between. The CDR3 covers 12 residues. CDR3 protein: CASRFDRYGYTF. CDR3 sequence (DNA): TGTGCCAGCCGATTCGACAGGTACGGCTACACCTTC.

V gene TRBV6-5 combines with J gene TRBJ2-7; 9 bases are shared with TRBD2. The CDR3 length is 13 residues. Germline V gene sequence: CDR1 MNHEY, CDR2 SVGAGI. The trim removed 7 bases at V and 5 bases at J, leaving 6 bases unmatched. CDR3 region: CASNLAGANEQYF. The CDR3 DNA follows: TGTGCCAGCAACTTAGCGGGAGCGAACGAGCAGTACTTC.

The chain employs TRBV3-1 (or the pseudogene TRBV3-2) and TRBJ1-5; 9 bases are a match to TRBD1. Germline CDR1 reads LGHDT; CDR2 reads YNNKEL (reference sequence). Unmatched junction bases numbered 10, after V lost 4 bases and J lost 6 bases. CDR3 length equals 16 residues. CDR3 residues: CASSRGTGTPIQPQHF. As DNA, the CDR3 is TGTGCCAGCAGCCGAGGGACAGGGACCCCTATTCAGCCCCAGCATTTT.

The V and J genes are TRBV9 and TRBJ2-1; 7 nucleotides line up with TRBD2. Germline-derived CDR1 and CDR2 are SGDLS and YYNGEE. This CDR3 has 20 amino acids. J gave up 0 bases and V 1 base, and 16 bases lay outside the gene matches. DNA for the CDR3: TGTGCCAGCAGCGTATCCCGACTTGGGGGGGAGTCGAGCTCCTACAATGAGCAGTTCTTC. It codes for CASSVSRLGGESSSYNEQFF.

The sample holds many counts of this clone. The genes are TRBV3-1 (or the pseudogene TRBV3-2) and TRBJ2-7; 10 nucleotides align to TRBD2. The CDR3 extends over 15 amino acids. The junction had 8 bases not matched to a gene; V was cut back by 3 bases and J by 6 bases. CDR1 and CDR2 from the germline V gene are LGHDT and YNNKEL (reference sequence). The CDR3 nucleotides read TGTGCCAGCAGCCACGCCTTTAGCGGGAGGTCCGAGCAGTACTTC. Its protein is CASSHAFSGRSEQYF.

This clone has a handful of counts. The chain couples TRBV28 to TRBJ2-1, with 8 nucleotides matching TRBD2. Germline V gene data show CDR1 as MDHEN and CDR2 as SYDVKM. The V and J ends lost 5 bases and 1 base, in that order; junction bases with no gene match: 7. This CDR3 comprises 16 residues. The CDR3 DNA reads as TGTGCCAGCAGTCTCATAGCGGGAAAGTCCTACAATGAGCAGTTCTTC. Residues: CASSLIAGKSYNEQFF.

The rearrangement joins TRBV27 to TRBJ2-2, with 9 bases fitting TRBD2. The CDR3 is 14 residues long. The ends lost 6 bases at V and 7 bases at J; junction bases unmatched: 6. CDR1 and CDR2 from the germline V gene are MNHEY and SMNVEV (reference sequence). CDR3 sequence: CASRGSGSGGELFF. DNA for the CDR3: TGTGCCAGCAGAGGTAGCGGGAGTGGCGGGGAGCTGTTTTTT.

The CDR3 nucleotides read TGTGCCAGCAGCTTAAATCTAGCGGGCGGCACAGATACGCAGTATTTT. It specifies CASSLNLAGGTDTQYF. V is TRBV7-3 and J is TRBJ2-3, with 8 nucleotides matching TRBD2. This CDR3 spans 16 amino acids. Germline CDR1 reads SGHTA; CDR2 reads FQGTGA. V lost 1 base to trimming and J lost 1 base; unmatched junction nucleotides: 4.

The rearrangement joins TRBV6-4 to TRBJ1-1, with D uncertain. V lost 4 bases and J lost 1, with 4 bases in between. Germline V lookup: CDR1 MRHNA, CDR2 SNTAGT. The CDR3 spans 12 residues. CDR3 region: CASSVGNTEAFF. In DNA, the CDR3 is TGTGCCAGCAGTGTCGGGAACACTGAAGCTTTCTTT.

The chain is built from TRBV7-9 and TRBJ1-3, with 10 positions matching TRBD1. Germline lookup yields CDR1 SEHNR and CDR2 FQNEAQ (reference sequence). The ends lost 5 bases at V and 4 bases at J; junction bases unmatched: 8. This CDR3 comprises 16 residues. The CDR3 region has the DNA TGTGCCAGCAGCCCGCCGACAGGGGGCAAGGGAAACACCATATATTTT. Translating gives CASSPPTGGKGNTIYF.

This chain connects TRBV7-9 to TRBJ2-1, with 13 nucleotides matching TRBD2. The CDR3 contains 16 residues. The junction had 9 bases not matched to a gene; V was cut back by 5 bases and J by 8 bases. Germline CDR1 is SEHNR and CDR2 is FQNEAQ (reference sequence). As DNA, the CDR3 is TGTGCCAGCAGCACGACCGGGACTAGCGGGACTCATGAGCAGTTCTTC. Its translation is CASSTTGTSGTHEQFF.

This clone was seen just once. Other DNA sequences of this sample code for an identical CDR3. This rearrangement joins TRBV11-2 to TRBJ2-5; D might be TRBD1 (5 bases). CDR1 is SGHAT, CDR2 FQNNGV, per germline. This CDR3 spans 15 amino acids. Deletions cut 0 bases from V and 5 bases from J, with 13 bases between. Here the CDR3 reads CASSLDPRGQETQYF. The CDR3 DNA is TGTGCCAGCAGCTTAGATCCAAGGGGCCAGGAGACCCAGTACTTC.

The chain links TRBV7-3 to TRBJ1-5, with unresolved D. Trimming removed 4 bases from V and 0 bases from J, with 4 bases in between. CDR1 and CDR2 (germline): SGHTA, FQGTGA. The CDR3 spans 13 residues. The CDR3 is CASSSDSNQPQHF. CDR3 sequence (DNA): TGTGCCAGCAGCTCAGATAGCAATCAGCCCCAGCATTTT.

V is TRBV5-1 and J is TRBJ1-4, with 11 bases lining up with TRBD1. Per the germline V gene, CDR1 is SGHRS and CDR2 is YFSETQ. CDR3 length: 18 residues. V dropped 4 bases and J dropped 3; count of bases not matched to a gene: 11. In nucleotides, the CDR3 is TGCGCCAGCAGCCAGGGCAGGACAGGGGGCTTAGCTAATGAAAAACTGTTTTTT. Encoded protein: CASSQGRTGGLANEKLFF. The variable domain in full, completed from reference TRBV5-1 and TRBJ1-4, reads KAGVTQTPRYLIKTRGQQVTLSCSPISGHRSVSWYQQTPGQGLQFLFEYFSETQRNKGNFPGRFSGRQFSNSRSEMNVSTLELGDSALYLCASSQGRTGGLANEKLFFGSGTQLSVL.

The chain combines TRBV30 with TRBJ2-4; D may be TRBD1 (7 bases). Germline V gives CDR1 GTSNPN, CDR2 SVGIG (reference sequence). The CDR3 is 17 residues long. Trimming stripped 2 bases from V and 2 bases from J, with 19 bases between. CDR3 coding DNA: TGTGCCTGGAGTTTTCAGCCGACAGGGAGGCCCAAAAACATTCAGTACTTC. Translating gives CAWSFQPTGRPKNIQYF.

The V and J genes are TRBV28 and TRBJ1-2; weak D call: TRBD1 (6 bases). Germline-derived CDR1 and CDR2 are MDHEN and SYDVKM. This CDR3 is 13 amino acids long. Trimming removed 3 bases from V and 7 bases from J, with 12 bases in between. DNA of the CDR3: TGTGCCAGCAGTTTTAGGGGGAGGGGTGGCTACACCTTC. It specifies CASSFRGRGGYTF.